The 27 T cell receptor beta chains presented below share a single source sample, sequenced in a study of tumor-infiltrating lymphocytes in primary liver carcinoma. TCR beta cDNA was made from around 460 ng total RNA with a constant-region primer. Libraries covering TCR beta were generated through three nested multiplex PCR rounds (using a slightly modified ARM-PCR). PCR rounds one and two used TRBV1-TRBV30 forward primers with a C-beta reverse primer for 9 to 10 cycles each. TCRdb called the multiplex PCR reads again in MiXCR, with one record for every CDR3 protein. The repertoire holds about 190,000 distinct CDR3 sequences, with 85% as singletons. The source material, 20-30 mg of unsorted bulk tissue, was used to co-extract RNA and DNA. Sequenced sample: tumor tissue from primary liver carcinoma. These receptor sequences come from a man aged 35 to 55 with primary liver carcinoma and hepatitis B virus infection.

A word on this clonotype: Here the CDR3 omits its conserved ending phenylalanine or tryptophan, so a read error is the likely source. The rearrangement links TRBV29-1 to TRBJ1-1; no clear D gene. The CDR3 sequence is 15 residues long. V gave up 0 bases and J gave up 0 bases, with 11 bases separating them. Germline-derived CDR1 and CDR2 are SQVTM and ANQGSEA. The CDR3 sequence is CSVEEGWGMNTEAFL. DNA for the CDR3: TGCAGCGTTGAAGAGGGATGGGGAATGAACACTGAAGCTTTCTTG.

Turning to this clonotype: One end of the junction fails to match germline, which may point to a read error. V gene TRBV11-2 combines with J gene TRBJ2-1; 9 bases fit TRBD2. Germline CDR1 SGHAT, CDR2 FQNNGV. The length of the CDR3 is 16 residues. CDR3 coding DNA: TGTGCCAACACAAGTAGCGGGAGCCCACATAGCTATGAGCATTTCTTC. It encodes CANTSSGSPHSYEHFF.

CDR3 residues: CSVDPGRFSRQQFF. Written as DNA, the CDR3 is TGCAGCGTTGATCCAGGGAGGTTTTCGAGGCAGCAGTTCTTC. The rearrangement uses TRBV29-1 and TRBJ2-1, with D possibly TRBD2 on 6 matching bases. Looked up from germline, CDR1 is SQVTM and CDR2 is ANQGSEA. The CDR3 is made up of 14 amino acids. V lost 3 bases and J lost 11, with 20 bases in between.

As concerns this clonotype: This may arise from a read error, as a much more abundant clone is one base away. The V call is TRBV7-9, the J call TRBJ2-7; D tentatively reads TRBD1 or TRBD2 (5 bases each). This CDR3 has 15 amino acids. The germline V gene has CDR1 SEHNR and CDR2 FQNEAQ (reference sequence). CDR3 region: CANSLGHEGIYEQYF. CDR3 DNA sequence: TGTGCCAACAGCTTAGGACATGAGGGGATCTACGAGCAGTACTTC.

The chain links TRBV6-1 to TRBJ1-2, with TRBD1 matching 7 bases. The germline gives CDR1 MNHNS, CDR2 SASEGT. The CDR3 loop spans 14 amino acids. Unmatched junction bases numbered 14, after V lost 5 bases and J lost 11 bases. Written as DNA, the CDR3 is TGTGCCAGCAGTTCTGGGGAGACAGGGATCGGTTACACCTTC. This codes for CASSSGETGIGYTF.

This clonotype was seen only a few times. The chain is built from TRBV11-1 and TRBJ2-5; D is perhaps TRBD2 (6 bases). The CDR3 has 14 residues. CDR1 is SGHAT, CDR2 FQDESV, per germline (reference sequence). Between the trimmed V and J ends, which lost 3 bases and 6 bases, there was a span of 14 bases. CDR3 sequence reads: CASSFRGGAQTQYF. Written as DNA, the CDR3 is TGTGCCAGCAGCTTCCGCGGCGGGGCGCAGACCCAGTACTTC. Full variable domain (remainder filled in from reference TRBV11-1 and TRBJ2-5): EAEVAQSPRYKITEKSQAVAFWCDPISGHATLYWYRQILGQGPELLVQFQDESVVDDSQLPKDRFSAERLKGVDSTLKIQPAELGDSAMYLCASSFRGGAQTQYFGPGTRLLVL.

The genes are TRBV24-1 and TRBJ2-5; D is possibly TRBD2 (7 bases). The V gene lost 4 bases and the J gene lost 6 bases, with 11 bases spanning the gap. This CDR3 has 13 residues. The germline V gene encodes CDR1 KGHDR and CDR2 SFDVKD. The CDR3 region has the DNA TGTGCCACCAGTGAAAGGGGGGGAAAGACCCAGTACTTC. Encoded protein: CATSERGGKTQYF.

The rearrangement links TRBV6-1 to TRBJ2-5; the D call may be TRBD1 or TRBD2 (5 bases each). Trimming took 7 bases from V and 4 from J, leaving 19 bases between them. The CDR3 consists of 15 residues. CDR1 MNHNS and CDR2 SASEGT come from the germline V gene. The CDR3 is CASTTSWGSRETQYF. In DNA form, the CDR3 reads TGTGCCAGCACCACCTCATGGGGGAGTCGAGAGACCCAGTACTTC.

This clonotype showed up many times. The chain links TRBV30 to TRBJ2-5, with D possibly matching TRBD2 (6 bases). Germline V CDR1 and CDR2: GTSNPN, SVGIG (reference sequence). The germline V and J ends were trimmed by 2 bases and 1 base, with 11 bases remaining between them. This CDR3 is 14 amino acids long. The CDR3 is CAWSRGLVQETQYF. The DNA for the CDR3 is TGTGCCTGGAGTAGGGGACTGGTCCAAGAGACCCAGTACTTC. Complete variable domain (other parts from reference TRBV30 and TRBJ2-5): SQTIHQWPATLVQPVGSPLSLECTVEGTSNPNLYWYRQAAGRGLQLLFYSVGIGQISSEVPQNLSASRPQDRQFILSSKKLLLSDSGFYLCAWSRGLVQETQYFGPGTRLLVL.

Remarks on this clonotype: A junction boundary mismatches the germline segment, possibly from a read error. The chain uses TRBV29-1 and TRBJ2-1; D is perhaps TRBD2 (5 bases). The germline V gene encodes CDR1 SQVTM and CDR2 ANQGSEA. The CDR3 consists of 12 residues. CDR3 sequence reads: CSVSLVSGVRFF. For the CDR3, the DNA is TGTAGCGTGAGTCTTGTGAGTGGAGTACGGTTCTTC.

Comments on this clonotype: At one of its ends the junction is not consistent with the germline gene, which may arise from a read error. V is TRBV6-2 or TRBV6-3 and J is TRBJ2-7; D is possibly TRBD1 or TRBD2 (5 bases each). The CDR3 extends over 16 amino acids. The germline V gene has CDR1 MNHEY and CDR2 SVGEGT. The CDR3 bases are TGTGTCAGCAGCAACGGGGACCCCTTGAACTCCTACGAGCAGTACTTC. It is translated as CVSSNGDPLNSYEQYF.

A note on this clonotype: One base away lies a much larger clone, so this may be a sequencing read error. This CDR3 fails to terminate in the conserved phenylalanine or tryptophan, so it likely reflects a read error. The rearrangement joins TRBV28 to TRBJ1-3, with TRBD1 matching 7 bases. This CDR3 is 14 amino acids long. The trim removed 6 bases at V and 4 bases at J, leaving 6 bases unmatched. Per the germline V gene, CDR1 is MDHEN and CDR2 is SYDVKM. The CDR3: CASSLTGRGNTIYY. For the CDR3, the DNA is TGTGCCAGCAGCTTGACAGGGCGGGGAAACACCATATATTAT.

The chain employs TRBV5-5 and TRBJ1-5; maybe TRBD2 (5 bases). The J call is in doubt because the DNA end fits TRBJ2-3 better. Germline values: CDR1 SGHKS, CDR2 YYEKEE (reference sequence). The CDR3 is made up of 13 amino acids. The CDR3 here is CASNAGESQPQYF. CDR3 in DNA: TGTGCCAGCAACGCTGGGGAGAGTCAGCCCCAGTATTTT.

The J gene is TRBJ2-7, the V gene TRBV7-9, with 10 bases matching TRBD1. The junction had 15 bases not matched to a gene; V was cut back by 5 bases and J by 8 bases. The CDR3 contains 16 residues. Germline lookup yields CDR1 SEHNR and CDR2 FQNEAQ (reference sequence). The CDR3 nucleotides read TGTGCCAGCAGCACATGGGGGACAGGGGCAAATTACAAGCAGTACTTC. Its translation: CASSTWGTGANYKQYF.

As regards this clonotype: Lacking the conserved final phenylalanine or tryptophan, this CDR3 likely reflects a read error. The chain uses TRBV29-1 and TRBJ2-3, with 7 bases lining up with TRBD2. CDR3 length: 15 amino acids. V trimming: 8 bases; J trimming: 3 bases; junction bases outside the gene matches: 14. Germline V gene lookup returns CDR1 SQVTM and CDR2 ANQGSEA. The CDR3 protein is CSTRPRERGTDTQYI. For the CDR3, the DNA is TGCAGCACCCGACCGCGGGAGAGGGGAACAGATACGCAGTATATT.

Worth noting for this clonotype: A junction end diverges from the germline sequence, so it may reflect a read error. For the CDR3, the DNA is TGCAGCGTTGGTCGTCCGGGAGATGGCACAGGGGAGTTGTTTTTT. The encoded protein is CSVGRPGDGTGELFF. The rearrangement joins TRBV29-1 to TRBJ2-2; possibly TRBD1 for D (7 bases). The CDR3 loop spans 15 amino acids. CDR1 SQVTM and CDR2 ANQGSEA come from the germline V gene.

Many counts were recorded for this clonotype. V and J are TRBV5-1 and TRBJ2-7; 11 positions agree with TRBD2. The germline CDR1 and CDR2 sequences are SGHRS and YFSETQ. V lost 1 base, J lost 6 bases, and 3 bases stayed unmatched. The CDR3 is made up of 14 amino acids. Here the CDR3 reads CASSLTSGRFEQYF. The CDR3 DNA reads TGCGCCAGCAGCTTGACTAGCGGGAGATTCGAGCAGTACTTC.

This clonotype was observed a single time. One end of the junction does not line up with germline, which may come from a read error. The chain links TRBV12-3 or TRBV12-4 to TRBJ2-4; possibly TRBD1 for D (5 bases). This CDR3 has 15 amino acids. CDR3 loop: CASTLLQVAKNIQYF. The CDR3 DNA reads as TGTGCCAGCACTTTATTACAGGTGGCCAAAAACATTCAGTACTTC.

Comments on this clonotype: One end of the junction varies from germline; a read error may be responsible. The V gene is TRBV14, the J gene TRBJ2-1; the match to TRBD2 covers 8 bases. The germline V gene has CDR1 SGHDN and CDR2 FVKESK. The CDR3 is 16 residues long. CDR3 protein: CASSALAGWVNNEQSF. The DNA for the CDR3 is TGTGCCAGTAGTGCCTTAGCGGGATGGGTAAACAATGAGCAGTCCTTC.

In the case of this clonotype: A junction end diverges from the germline sequence, so it may reflect a read error. The chain links TRBV11-2 to TRBJ2-2, with D tentatively TRBD1 or TRBD2 (5 bases each). The CDR3 sequence is 18 residues long. Germline V gene data show CDR1 as SGHAT and CDR2 as FQNNGV. CDR3: CASIIIATWTVGTREPFF. Here the CDR3 DNA reads TGTGCCAGCATCATCATCGCTACATGGACGGTGGGGACCAGGGAGCCGTTTTTT.

To note about this clonotype: Given the absence of the conserved phenylalanine or tryptophan at the CDR3 end, a read error is likely. The chain joins TRBV28 to TRBJ2-2; D possibly corresponds to TRBD1 (6 bases). V was clipped by 6 bases and J by 7 bases, with 18 bases between them. This CDR3 is 15 amino acids long. The germline V gene encodes CDR1 MDHEN and CDR2 SYDVKM. The CDR3 region has the DNA TGTGCCAGCAGACCCTTACAGGGATACGGCGGGGAGCTGTTTCTT. It yields the protein CASRPLQGYGGELFL.

Of note for this clonotype: At one boundary the junction diverges from the germline segment, which might be a read error. The chain employs TRBV7-9 and TRBJ2-7, with TRBD2 as a possible D gene (6 bases). The CDR3 length is 12 residues. Germline CDR1 reads SEHNR; CDR2 reads FQNEAQ (reference sequence). The CDR3 sequence: CASSWSGDEQNF. In DNA, the CDR3 is TGTGCCAGCAGCTGGTCGGGGGACGAGCAGAACTTC.

This clonotype showed up many times. Here the CDR3 reads CSAGQTYEQYF. CDR3 nucleotide sequence: TGCAGCGCGGGACAGACCTACGAGCAGTACTTC. V usage is TRBV29-1 and J usage is TRBJ2-7, with 7 bases that match TRBD1. In germline, CDR1 is SQVTM, CDR2 ANQGSEA. The CDR3 is 11 residues long. The V gene end was trimmed by 7 bases and the J gene end by 2 bases; junction bases not matched to a gene: 2.

The V gene is TRBV12-3 or TRBV12-4, the J gene TRBJ2-1, with a tentative D call TRBD2 (5 bases). The germline V and J ends were trimmed by 9 bases and 7 bases, with 13 bases remaining between them. The CDR3 consists of 12 residues. The CDR3 loop reads CASAWRRNEQFF. CDR3 DNA sequence: TGTGCCAGTGCCTGGAGGAGAAATGAGCAGTTCTTC.

The J gene is TRBJ2-1, the V gene TRBV14; 9 bases are a match to TRBD1. Germline CDR1 and CDR2: SGHDN and FVKESK. Losses at the gene ends were 11 bases for V and 4 bases for J; bases not matched to a gene: 18. The CDR3 is 17 amino acids. The DNA of the CDR3 is TGTGCCTGCAAGCAAGAGGGTCAGGGGACAGGGTACAATGAGCAGTTCTTC. Residues: CACKQEGQGTGYNEQFF.

About this clonotype: A read error may produce the germline difference seen at one junction end. The chain joins TRBV29-1 to TRBJ1-5; D gene ambiguous. This CDR3 contains 13 residues. Germline V gene data show CDR1 as SQVTM and CDR2 as ANQGSEA. The CDR3 here is CNVVGRINQPQHF. The CDR3 nucleotides read TGTAACGTTGTCGGACGGATCAATCAGCCCCAGCATTTT. Looking up the rest from reference TRBV29-1 and TRBJ1-5 gives the full variable domain: SAVISQKPSRDICQRGTSLTIQCQVDSQVTMMFWYRQQPGQSLTLIATANQGSEATYESGFVIDKFPISRPNLTFSTLTVSNMSPEDSSIYLCNVVGRINQPQHFGDGTRLSIL.

This clonotype is medium-sized (0.01 to 0.1%) by share. This chain uses TRBV11-2 with TRBJ2-3, with 11 nucleotides matching TRBD2. V was clipped by 6 bases and J by 2 bases; unmatched bases: 4. The V gene's germline CDR1 is SGHAT and CDR2 FQNNGV. CDR3 size: 15 residues. The CDR3 bases are TGTGCCAGCAGAGGGACTAGCGGAGACACAGATACGCAGTATTTT. It specifies CASRGTSGDTDTQYF.